These 20 T cell receptor beta chains were all obtained from the same sample, sequenced in a study of T cell responses to AZD1222 COVID-19 vaccine. Generated by immunoSEQ multiplex PCR, the TCRdb table keeps only in-frame clones and is missing some. The data contain over 140,000 clones, roughly 92% of them singletons. Source: peripheral blood, taken on day 0 of AZD1222 vaccination. The receptors were gathered from an adult in good health.

This chain joins TRBV13 and TRBJ1-2; D is perhaps TRBD1 (5 bases). The CDR3 spans 16 residues. CDR1 and CDR2 from the germline V gene are PRHDT and FYEKMQ (reference sequence). V was trimmed by 1 base and J by 0 bases, leaving 12 bases between them. The CDR3: CASSLAAGESNYGYTF. The CDR3, as DNA: TGTGCCAGCAGCTTAGCGGCGGGGGAGTCTAACTATGGCTACACCTTC.

The chain combines TRBV12-3 or TRBV12-4 with TRBJ2-3; D remains ambiguous. The ends were cut back, 6 bases at V and 0 bases at J, with 7 bases in the middle. The CDR3 runs 13 residues. The CDR3 nucleotides are TGTGCCAGCAGGTTCGGCAGCACAGATACGCAGTATTTT. This translates into CASRFGSTDTQYF.

The chain has TRBV5-4 and TRBJ2-2; a weak D match, TRBD2 (6 bases). Trimming stripped 4 bases from V and 4 bases from J, with 14 bases between. Per the germline V gene, CDR1 is SGHNT and CDR2 is YYREEE (reference sequence). The CDR3 sequence is 15 residues long. DNA for the CDR3: TGTGCCAGCAGCCCTCGGAGGGTGAGCACCGGGGAGCTGTTTTTT. Its translation is CASSPRRVSTGELFF.

V gene TRBV27 combines with J gene TRBJ1-5; D remains unclear. The ends were cut back, 7 bases at V and 6 bases at J, with 16 bases in the middle. Germline V gene sequence: CDR1 MNHEY, CDR2 SMNVEV (reference sequence). The CDR3 covers 14 residues. Here the CDR3 DNA reads TGTGCCAGCAAGGGAGGGCTATTTGGTCAGCCCCAGCATTTT. Translated: CASKGGLFGQPQHF.

This chain connects TRBV18 to TRBJ1-4, with 7 bases that match TRBD1. Looked up from germline, CDR1 is KGHSH and CDR2 is LQKENI. There are 14 residues in the CDR3. The V and J ends lost 6 bases and 7 bases, in that order; junction bases with no gene match: 8. The CDR3 DNA is TGTGCCAGCTCCGAGACAGGGTTAGGTGAAAAACTGTTTTTT. As protein: CASSETGLGEKLFF.

The CDR3 is CASSVTASDEQYF. The CDR3 DNA follows: TGTGCCAGCAGCGTAACAGCCAGCGACGAGCAGTACTTC. The chain joins TRBV9 to TRBJ2-7; D not resolved. V lost 1 base, J lost 5 bases, and 10 bases lay in between. Germline V CDR1 and CDR2: SGDLS, YYNGEE. This CDR3 has 13 amino acids.

V is TRBV28 and J is TRBJ1-2; D is undetermined. Germline values: CDR1 MDHEN, CDR2 SYDVKM. Trimming removed 10 bases from V and 1 base from J, with 7 bases in between. The CDR3 length is 11 residues. Here the CDR3 reads CATGGNYGYTF. For the CDR3, the DNA is TGTGCCACAGGTGGTAACTATGGCTACACCTTC.

The rearrangement joins TRBV5-1 to TRBJ1-4; D uncertain. CDR3 length: 12 residues. The germline V and J ends were trimmed by 2 bases and 4 bases, with 3 bases remaining between them. Germline CDR1 and CDR2: SGHRS and YFSETQ. The CDR3 bases are TGCGCCAGCAGCTTTGATAATGAAAAACTGTTTTTT. Translating gives CASSFDNEKLFF.

The rearrangement uses TRBV6-6 and TRBJ1-6; D unresolved. This CDR3 has 13 amino acids. V lost 6 bases to trimming and J lost 7 bases, with 10 bases between them. Germline loops: CDR1 MNHNY, CDR2 SVGAGI (reference sequence). The CDR3 DNA is TGTGCCAGCAGACAACAGACCAATTCACCCCTCCACTTT. Encoded protein: CASRQQTNSPLHF.

This rearrangement joins TRBV6-5 to TRBJ2-7; no reliable D call. Trimming took off 5 bases at V and 0 bases at J, with 11 bases between the two ends. This CDR3 has 14 amino acids. CDR1 and CDR2 from the germline V gene are MNHEY and SVGAGI. In DNA, the CDR3 is TGTGCCAGCAGTAGGGCCCAGGTCTCCTACGAGCAGTACTTC. Translating it yields CASSRAQVSYEQYF.

The gene calls are TRBV11-2 and TRBJ1-4, with 7 positions matching TRBD1. V dropped 5 bases and J dropped 8; count of bases not matched to a gene: 8. Germline loops: CDR1 SGHAT, CDR2 FQNNGV. The CDR3 is 14 amino acids. The CDR3 nucleotides read TGTGCCAGCAGCGCAGGGACAGTTGGGGAAAAACTGTTTTTT. This sequence encodes CASSAGTVGEKLFF.

The CDR3: CATSVAGSSYNEQFF. CDR3 DNA: TGTGCCACCAGTGTAGCCGGCAGCTCCTACAATGAGCAGTTCTTC. The chain is built from TRBV24-1 and TRBJ2-1; D remains ambiguous. Trimming took 5 bases from V and 0 from J, leaving 10 bases between them. This CDR3 contains 15 residues. Germline CDR1 reads KGHDR; CDR2 reads SFDVKD.

V is TRBV2 and J is TRBJ2-7, with 9 bases that match TRBD2. Germline values: CDR1 SNHLY, CDR2 FYNNEI. The junction had 13 bases not matched to a gene; V was cut back by 7 bases and J by 9 bases. The CDR3 covers 14 residues. The CDR3, as DNA: TGTGCCAGCACCACACCTCGCGGGGGGGTAGGGCAGTACTTC. Protein sequence: CASTTPRGGVGQYF. The full variable domain, in which reference TRBV2 and TRBJ2-7 provide the parts outside the CDR3, is EPEVTQTPSHQVTQMGQEVILRCVPISNHLYFYWYRQILGQKVEFLVSFYNNEISEKSEIFDDQFSVERPDGSNFTLKIRSTKLEDSAMYFCASTTPRGGVGQYFGPGTRLTVT.

This clone was counted between two and nine times. V and J are TRBV6-5 and TRBJ2-2; TRBD1 might be the D (5 bases). This CDR3 has 13 residues. Germline CDR1 reads MNHEY; CDR2 reads SVGAGI. The ends were cut back, 3 bases at V and 5 bases at J, with 7 bases in the middle. CDR3 loop: CASSYRGTGELFF. Written as DNA, the CDR3 is TGTGCCAGCAGTTATAGGGGAACCGGGGAGCTGTTTTTT.

This clone was seen just once. This rearrangement joins TRBV28 to TRBJ1-1; TRBD1 might be the D (6 bases). CDR1 is MDHEN, CDR2 SYDVKM, per germline. This CDR3 has 13 amino acids. V was clipped by 3 bases and J by 6 bases, with 11 bases between them. DNA of the CDR3: TGTGCCAGCAGTTTGCCAGGGGCGGCTGAAGCTTTCTTT. This gives the protein CASSLPGAAEAFF.

This clone has only one observation. The gene calls are TRBV6-1 and TRBJ1-2, with D unclear. From germline, CDR1 is MNHNS and CDR2 SASEGT. The CDR3 is 15 residues long. The V gene lost 1 base and the J gene lost 8 bases, with 17 bases spanning the gap. CDR3 amino acids: CASSEGVARTGGYTF. CDR3 nucleotide sequence: TGTGCCAGCAGTGAAGGGGTCGCCAGGACGGGCGGCTACACCTTC.

The chain couples TRBV6-1 to TRBJ1-4; D unclear. The germline V gene has CDR1 MNHNS and CDR2 SASEGT. The CDR3 is made up of 13 amino acids. The V and J ends lost 1 base and 7 bases respectively, with 7 bases between them. The CDR3 bases are TGTGCCAGCAGTGAAGTAAGGGTTGAAAAACTGTTTTTT. It translates to CASSEVRVEKLFF.

CDR3 loop: CASSRGAQPQHF. The DNA for the CDR3 is TGTGCCAGCAGCCGTGGAGCTCAGCCCCAGCATTTT. V is TRBV7-8 and J is TRBJ1-5; the D is unclear. V was trimmed by 5 bases and J by 6 bases, leaving 8 bases between them. Looked up from germline, CDR1 is SGHVS and CDR2 is FQNEAQ. The CDR3 is made up of 12 amino acids.

The genes are TRBV24-1 and TRBJ1-1, with 10 positions matching TRBD1. The V gene's germline CDR1 is KGHDR and CDR2 SFDVKD. There are 18 residues in the CDR3. The junction had 11 bases not matched to a gene; V was cut back by 5 bases and J by 0 bases. CDR3 residues: CATSGPGTGDPLNTEAFF. For the CDR3, the DNA is TGTGCCACCAGTGGGCCAGGGACAGGGGACCCGTTGAACACTGAAGCTTTCTTT.

The rearrangement joins TRBV24-1 to TRBJ1-5, with D perhaps TRBD1 (6 bases). The CDR3 runs to 16 residues. Germline loops: CDR1 KGHDR, CDR2 SFDVKD. V was cut by 3 bases and J by 3 bases, with 14 bases left in between. CDR3 sequence (DNA): TGTGCCACCAGTGATGGTTCAGGGGACCTCAATCAGCCCCAGCATTTT. Translation: CATSDGSGDLNQPQHF.